The present T cell receptor (beta chain) was sequenced within a study of metastatic and nonmetastatic thyroid tumors. Study information: Repertoires of blood and of tissue (tumor or nodule) from malignant and benign thyroid patients were compared.

This clone was seen repeatedly, ten times or more. The antigen is not known. Germline V gives CDR1 MNHNS, CDR2 SASEGT. The length of the CDR3 is 13 residues. V shed 10 bases and J 2 bases; nucleotides not matched to a gene: 8. Authors' processing steps: The study's classifier, a distant-metastasis tool for papillary thyroid cancer, was built using CDR3 differences across clinicopathological groups. TCRdb reanalyzed the PCR reads with MiXCR. TCRdb's processing, not the authors' own work, is the source of the V and J calls. The table has about 25,000 clones, about 13% seen once; the top ten hold over 15%. Notes on the study in general: The study reportedly found significantly higher TCR beta diversity in malignant thyroid tumors than benign nodules, in blood and tumor.

All patients were untreated before thyroid surgery. Sequenced sample: blood. The TCR originated in a female donor with papillary thyroid cancer or a benign thyroid nodule (not recorded which). Some clones in this sample may be carry-over from other donors' samples. The chain couples TRBV6-1 to TRBJ2-7; the match to TRBD1 covers 7 bases. The CDR3 coding sequence is TGTGCCACAAAACCGGGACAGACCTACGAGCAGTACTTC. Its translation: CATKPGQTYEQYF.